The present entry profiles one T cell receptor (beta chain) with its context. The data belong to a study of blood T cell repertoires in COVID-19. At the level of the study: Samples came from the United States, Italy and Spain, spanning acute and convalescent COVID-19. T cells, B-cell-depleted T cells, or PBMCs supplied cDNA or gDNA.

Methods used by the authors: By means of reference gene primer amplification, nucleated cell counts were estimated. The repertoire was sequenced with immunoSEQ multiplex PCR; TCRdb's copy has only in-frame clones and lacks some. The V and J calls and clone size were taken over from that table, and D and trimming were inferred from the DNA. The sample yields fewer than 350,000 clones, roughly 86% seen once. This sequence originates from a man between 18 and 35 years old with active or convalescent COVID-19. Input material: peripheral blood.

The chain's CDR3 is CSANSGIAEAFF. The CDR3 DNA sequence: TGCAGCGCTAATTCAGGGATCGCTGAAGCTTTCTTT. This sequence joins TRBV29-1 and TRBJ1-1; perhaps TRBD1 as D (5 bases). This CDR3 spans 12 amino acids. CDR1 and CDR2 (germline): SQVTM, ANQGSEA. Trimming stripped 7 bases from V and 6 bases from J, with 15 bases between.